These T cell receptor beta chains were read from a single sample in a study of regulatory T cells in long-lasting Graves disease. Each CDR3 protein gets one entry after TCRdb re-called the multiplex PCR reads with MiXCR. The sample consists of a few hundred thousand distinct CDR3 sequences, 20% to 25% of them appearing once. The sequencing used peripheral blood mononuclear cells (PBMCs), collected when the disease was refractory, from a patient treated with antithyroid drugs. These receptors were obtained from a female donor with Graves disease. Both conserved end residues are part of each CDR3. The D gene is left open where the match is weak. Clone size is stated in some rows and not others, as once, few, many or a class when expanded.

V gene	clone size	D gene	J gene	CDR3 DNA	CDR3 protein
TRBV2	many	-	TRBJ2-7	TGTGCCAGCAGTGAACCCGGGACGACAAATTTCGGCGAGCAGTACTTC	CASSEPGTTNFGEQYF
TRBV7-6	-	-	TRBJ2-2	TGTGCCAGCAGCTTATTGGTTTGGGCAGGAGATAACACCGGGGAGCTGTTTTTT	CASSLLVWAGDNTGELFF
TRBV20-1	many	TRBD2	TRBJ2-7	TGCAGTGCTAGGGGCAGCGGGAGTTTGTACGAGCAGTACTTC	CSARGSGSLYEQYF
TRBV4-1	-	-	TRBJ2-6	TGCGCCAGCAGCCAAGATATGGCCAGGTTAACTTTC	CASSQDMARLTF
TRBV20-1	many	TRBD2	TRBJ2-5	TGCAGTGCTTCTCGGGGAGTAGCGGGAGGTGAAGAGACCCAGTACTTC	CSASRGVAGGEETQYF
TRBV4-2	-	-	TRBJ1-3	TGTGCCAGCAGCCAAGACTTGGACAACACCATATATTTT	CASSQDLDNTIYF
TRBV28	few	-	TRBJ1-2	TGTGCCAGCAGTTTAATGACAGAAGGCTACACCTTC	CASSLMTEGYTF
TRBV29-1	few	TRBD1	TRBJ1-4	TGCAGCGTTGGGGACCTTCGGCAGGGGGTAGAAAAACTGTTTTTT	CSVGDLRQGVEKLFF
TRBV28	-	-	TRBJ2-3	TGTGCCAGCAGTTTACCGGGACGCACAGATACGCAGTATTTT	CASSLPGRTDTQYF
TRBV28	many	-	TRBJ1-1	TGTGCCAGCAGTTTCGATAACACTGAAGCTTTCTTT	CASSFDNTEAFF